The 7 T cell receptor beta chains presented below share a single source sample, sequenced in a study of regulatory T cells in long-lasting Graves disease. Time point denoted: newly diagnosed GD, antithyroid drugs for less than 3 months. The TCR library was prepared using RNA isolated from PBMCs. Arm-PCR of CDR3 regions and iRepertoire HTBI primers were the basis on which TCR beta libraries were built. Using its own MiXCR run on the multiplex PCR reads, TCRdb lists one record per CDR3 protein. Of 350,000 to 550,000 distinct CDR3 sequences in the sample, more than 13% were seen once. These same data were also listed under a study on T cells in Graves' hyperthyroidism and ophthalmopathy.

The sequencing used peripheral blood mononuclear cells (PBMCs), collected at new diagnosis, from a patient treated with antithyroid drugs. The origin of the receptors is a woman aged 25 to 45 with Graves disease.

The chain recombines TRBV11-2 with TRBJ2-3; D is ambiguous. V was cut by 4 bases and J by 0 bases, with 5 bases left in between. Germline CDR1 and CDR2: SGHAT and FQNNGV. The CDR3 covers 13 residues. CDR3 in DNA: TGTGCCAGCAGCTATGTTAGCACAGATACGCAGTATTTT. Its protein is CASSYVSTDTQYF.

This clonotype was observed many times. The chain couples TRBV2 to TRBJ2-7; 9 bases align to TRBD1. V lost 3 bases and J lost 0; bases outside the gene matches: 3. Germline V gene sequence: CDR1 SNHLY, CDR2 FYNNEI. There are 15 residues in the CDR3. The CDR3 DNA follows: TGTGCCAGCAGTGAGTGGACAGGGGTCTCCTACGAGCAGTACTTC. This sequence encodes CASSEWTGVSYEQYF.

A few counts support this clonotype. This sequence joins TRBV7-3 and TRBJ1-5; 7 nucleotides line up with TRBD1. Germline values: CDR1 SGHTA, CDR2 FQGTGA. The CDR3 contains 14 residues. With 7 bases clipped from V and 0 bases from J, the junction kept 3 bases outside the gene matches. CDR3 DNA sequence: TGTGCCAGCAATGGGACAGATAGCAATCAGCCCCAGCATTTT. Translating gives CASNGTDSNQPQHF.

The V gene is TRBV7-9, the J gene TRBJ2-5; no reliable D call. The CDR3 spans 14 residues. Trimming left V 1 base short and J 2 bases short, with 8 bases between. Germline V gene sequence: CDR1 SEHNR, CDR2 FQNEAQ (reference sequence). The CDR3 DNA follows: TGTGCCAGCAGCTTAGTCCAGGATCAAGAGACCCAGTACTTC. Translating it yields CASSLVQDQETQYF.

This clonotype has a count of ten or more. The CDR3 sequence: CASSTQSRVSETQYF. The CDR3 coding sequence is TGTGCCAGCAGTACCCAAAGTCGGGTTTCAGAGACCCAGTACTTC. The rearrangement links TRBV2 to TRBJ2-5; D is ambiguous. CDR3 length: 15 residues. CDR1 is SNHLY and CDR2 is FYNNEI in the germline V gene. Trimming stripped 5 bases from V and 4 bases from J, with 17 bases between.

This clonotype was seen repeatedly, ten times or more. V usage is TRBV10-1 and J usage is TRBJ2-3, with D unresolved. V lost 0 bases and J 10 bases, leaving 11 bases between the germline ends. The CDR3 is 13 residues long. Germline assignment: CDR1 WNHNN and CDR2 SYGVQD (reference sequence). CDR3 sequence: CASSESPIAAQYF. CDR3 DNA: TGCGCCAGCAGTGAGTCTCCTATCGCTGCGCAGTATTTT.

At least ten counts were recorded for this clonotype. The chain recombines TRBV18 with TRBJ2-7; D call uncertain. Germline lookup yields CDR1 KGHSH and CDR2 LQKENI. The germline V and J ends were trimmed by 5 bases and 0 bases, with 17 bases remaining between them. The CDR3 has 16 amino acids. DNA for the CDR3: TGTGCCAGCTCAGGGAAGTTTAGCCAGAGCTCCTACGAGCAGTACTTC. Its protein product is CASSGKFSQSSYEQYF.